The rows below give T cell receptor beta chains drawn from one sample of a study of vaccination effects on CD4 cells after COVID-19. The method was immunoSEQ multiplex PCR; TCRdb's version includes in-frame clones alone and lacks a portion of them. The table shows roughly 45,000 clones, with around 77% occurring only once. The antigens of these receptors remain unknown. The source material was CD4+ T cells from PBMCs cultured with SARS-CoV-2 spike peptides, sampled before COVID-19 vaccination. These receptors came from a human donor who received a COVID-19 vaccine. The CDR3 runs from the conserved cysteine through the conserved F or W. Size is stated for part of the rows, as once, few or many counts, or as a class when the clone is expanded.

len	abundance	j_gene	v_gene	CDR3aa
14	once	TRBJ2-5	TRBV19	CASKPPGGIETQYF
14	.	TRBJ2-5	TRBV19	CASSPTSGLETQYF
14	.	TRBJ2-3	TRBV28	CASRGTGGTDTQYF
15	once	TRBJ2-1	TRBV9	CASSDTSGVVSEQFF
17	.	TRBJ1-6	TRBV5-4	CASSSRTGPVYNSPLHF
16	.	TRBJ2-2	TRBV5-1	CASSPRTGGKTGELFF
16	.	TRBJ1-4	TRBV7-2	CASSLGLGLTNEKLFF
15	.	TRBJ2-3	TRBV6-5	CASSYQRGRTDTQYF
14	.	TRBJ2-1	TRBV27	CASSGLAGGPRQFF
17	.	TRBJ2-1	TRBV6-2/TRBV6-3	CASSYTLDTPLYNEQFF
15	few	TRBJ1-1	TRBV7-9	CASSFLTGGETEAFF
14	.	TRBJ2-2	TRBV18	CASSSKGGTGELFF
16	.	TRBJ2-3	TRBV6-6	CASSYLAGFRSDTQYF
12	few	TRBJ1-2	TRBV6-6	CASSPGIGGYTF
15	.	TRBJ2-3	TRBV7-3	CASSSGLAGTDTQYF
15	few	TRBJ1-4	TRBV6-1	CASSEYGVPNEKLFF
15	.	TRBJ2-2	TRBV24-1	CATSDNPGNTGELFF
14	.	TRBJ2-3	TRBV5-4	CASSISGSTDTQYF
11	.	TRBJ2-1	TRBV2	CASDYYNEQFF
13	few	TRBJ1-2	TRBV7-9	CASSFGQHYGYTF
14	.	TRBJ1-2	TRBV5-1	CASSPGLPEGGYTF
16	.	TRBJ1-3	TRBV7-9	CASSPWRSAGGNTIYF
15	.	TRBJ2-5	TRBV2	CASSSEGGRRGTQYF
13	few	TRBJ1-6	TRBV12-3/TRBV12-4	CAHSVGGHSPLHF
13	.	TRBJ2-1	TRBV18	CASSPQGANEQFF
12	.	TRBJ1-2	TRBV14	CASSQDWWGYTF
15	.	TRBJ2-5	TRBV5-1	CASSTPGPFQETQYF
16	.	TRBJ1-2	TRBV4-1	CASSQGQGETQSGYTF
13	.	TRBJ2-3	TRBV2	CASTVTGIRPQYF
13	.	TRBJ1-1	TRBV30	CARDRGLSTEAFF
13	few	TRBJ1-1	TRBV6-5	CASSRQVNTEAFF
15	.	TRBJ1-5	TRBV28	CASSFGEYSNQPQHF
16	.	TRBJ1-6	TRBV6-2/TRBV6-3	CASSYWVRTARSPLHF
16	.	TRBJ2-1	TRBV7-2	CASSRNGAGGNNEQFF
15	few	TRBJ2-3	TRBV7-3	CASSREAGGINTQYF
14	.	TRBJ2-5	TRBV25-1	CASSPFVGTETQYF
16	.	TRBJ1-3	TRBV28	CASSLGRDNSGNTIYF
11	.	TRBJ2-5	TRBV7-9	CASSLKETQYF
11	.	TRBJ1-2	TRBV20-1	CSASGHLGYTF